This entry features one T cell receptor beta chain sequence. Germline CDR1 and CDR2: SEHNR and FQNEAQ (reference sequence). This CDR3 is 15 amino acids long. J lost 4 bases, V lost 5 bases, and 7 bases had no gene match. Using a J-beta primer mix together with a sample-barcoded 5' primer, a second PCR was run for about 7 to 12 cycles. TCRdb passed the 5' RACE reads through MiXCR, listing each CDR3 protein once. The data show about 580,000 distinct CDR3 sequences, with more than 45% seen just once and just under 25% held by the top ten. This record belongs to a study of blood T cells in healthy people across ages. A minimum of 7 million PBMCs was isolated per sample.

This chain connects TRBV7-9 to TRBJ2-2; 7 bases map to TRBD1. This TCR was recovered from a man older than 75 in good health. Sequenced material: blood. The chain's CDR3 is CASSPGGQITGELFF. The DNA for the CDR3 is TGTGCCAGCAGCCCTGGGGGACAGATCACCGGGGAGCTGTTTTTT.